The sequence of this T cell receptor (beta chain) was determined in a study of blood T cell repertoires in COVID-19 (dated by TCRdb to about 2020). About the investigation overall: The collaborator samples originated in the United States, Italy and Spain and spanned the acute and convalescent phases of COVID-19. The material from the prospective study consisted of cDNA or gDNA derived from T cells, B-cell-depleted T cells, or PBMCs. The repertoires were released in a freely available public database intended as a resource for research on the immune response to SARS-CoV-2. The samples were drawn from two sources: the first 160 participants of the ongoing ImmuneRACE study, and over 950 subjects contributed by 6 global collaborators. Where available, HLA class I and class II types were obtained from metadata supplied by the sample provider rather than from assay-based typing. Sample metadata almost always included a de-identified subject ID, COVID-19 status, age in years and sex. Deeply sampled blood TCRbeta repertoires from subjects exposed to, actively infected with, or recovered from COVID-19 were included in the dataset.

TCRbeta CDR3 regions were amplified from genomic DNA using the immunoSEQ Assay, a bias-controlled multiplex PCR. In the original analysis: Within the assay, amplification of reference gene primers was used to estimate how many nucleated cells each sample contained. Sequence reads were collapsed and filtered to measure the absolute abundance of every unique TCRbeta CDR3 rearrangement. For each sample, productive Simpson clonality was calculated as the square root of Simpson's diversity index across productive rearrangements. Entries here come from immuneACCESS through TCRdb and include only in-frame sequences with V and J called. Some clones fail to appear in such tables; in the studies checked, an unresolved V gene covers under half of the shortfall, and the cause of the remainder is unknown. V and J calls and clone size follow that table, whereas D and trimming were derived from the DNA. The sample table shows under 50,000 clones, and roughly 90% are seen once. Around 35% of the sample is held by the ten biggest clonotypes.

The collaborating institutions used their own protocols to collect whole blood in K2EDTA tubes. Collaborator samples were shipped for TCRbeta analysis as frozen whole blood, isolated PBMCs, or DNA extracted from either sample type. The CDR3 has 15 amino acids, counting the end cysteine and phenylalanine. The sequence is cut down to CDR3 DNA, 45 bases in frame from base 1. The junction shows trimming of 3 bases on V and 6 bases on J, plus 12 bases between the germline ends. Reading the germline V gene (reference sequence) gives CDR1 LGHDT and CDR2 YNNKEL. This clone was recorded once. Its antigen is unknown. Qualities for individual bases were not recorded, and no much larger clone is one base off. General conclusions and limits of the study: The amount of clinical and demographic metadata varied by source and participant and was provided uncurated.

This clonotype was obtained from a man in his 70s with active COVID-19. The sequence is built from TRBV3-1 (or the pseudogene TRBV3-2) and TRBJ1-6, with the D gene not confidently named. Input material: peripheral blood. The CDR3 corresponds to CASSQAEARNSPLHF. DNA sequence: TGTGCCAGCAGCCAGGCGGAGGCCCGTAATTCACCCCTCCACTTT.